The present T cell receptor beta chain was sequenced within a study of beta chain features in type 1 diabetes. Study details: No age, gender or cell yield differences were seen between patients and healthy donors.

Expressed TCRB transcripts were sequenced because the isolated RNA had all been reverse transcribed beforehand. This table comes from immunoSEQ multiplex PCR, and its TCRdb copy is limited to in-frame clones, with some not included. The profile shows about 620,000 clones, around a sixth of them singletons. The CDR3 has 11 amino acids. CDR1 is KGHSH, CDR2 LQKENI, per germline. V was pared by 6 bases and J by 0 bases, with 2 bases between. The chain employs TRBV18 and TRBJ1-1; D is uncertain. The clonotype comes from a man younger than 35 in good health. Source material: naive CD4+ T cells from blood. The DNA for the CDR3 is TGTGCCAGCTCCTTGAACACTGAAGCTTTCTTT. It specifies CASSLNTEAFF.